Described below is a single TCR beta chain sequence and its context. Its antigen is unknown. This entry is derived from a study of chemoradiotherapy in HPV16-positive cancers. Clones were sequenced by immunoSEQ multiplex PCR, and TCRdb holds only the in-frame ones, with some missing. The sample holds 20,000 to 25,000 clones, approximately 84% seen once. Regarding the study as a whole: The functional HPV-specific definition rests on just a couple of HPV16-positive patients. Better recurrence-free survival went with HPV-responsive T-cell expansion in HPV16-positive patients. During treatment, candidate HPV-specific clones and E7-related motifs expanded in tumor.

Repeated repertoire sampling spanned the course of chemoradiotherapy. Unmatched junction bases numbered 6, after V lost 2 bases and J lost 4 bases. The CDR3 runs to 15 residues. The V gene's germline CDR1 is LGHNA and CDR2 YSLEER. The chain recombines TRBV4-3 with TRBJ1-1; 8 nucleotides line up with TRBD1. This material consisted of blood, taken from a patient who underwent chemoradiotherapy. The origin of this receptor is a human donor with HPV-associated anogenital cancer. Here the CDR3 DNA reads TGCGCCAGCAGCCAACAAGACAGGGGAAGCACTGAAGCTTTCTTT. Amino acid sequence: CASSQQDRGSTEAFF.